The rows below give T cell receptor beta chains drawn from one sample of a study of beta chain features in type 1 diabetes. Data came from immunoSEQ multiplex PCR; TCRdb stores just in-frame clones and leaves some out. This table has under 250,000 clones, roughly a tenth appearing once. The specimen was central memory CD4+ T cells from blood. These receptors all come from a man between 18 and 35 years old in good health. The CDR3 runs from the conserved cysteine through the conserved F or W. The order of the fields is D gene, J gene, V gene, clone size, CDR3 DNA, CDR3 protein. D genes are given only for firm matches. Size values are once, few and many counts, or a class for expanded clones, and some rows have none.

d_call: NA
j_call: TRBJ2-5
v_call: TRBV7-8
clone_size: few
cdr3_nt: TGTGCCAGCAGCTCAGAGACCCAGTACTTC
cdr3_aa: CASSSETQYF

d_call: TRBD1
j_call: TRBJ2-1
v_call: TRBV7-2
clone_size: few
cdr3_nt: TGTGCCAGCAGCTCCGCCGCCAGACAGACAGGGAATGAGCAGTTCTTC
cdr3_aa: CASSSAARQTGNEQFF

d_call: TRBD2
j_call: TRBJ2-3
v_call: TRBV4-2
clone_size: few
cdr3_nt: TGTGCCAGCAGCCAAAGAAGTCGTGGTAGCGGGAGCGTTGGGGATACGCAGTATTTT
cdr3_aa: CASSQRSRGSGSVGDTQYF

d_call: TRBD2
j_call: TRBJ2-3
v_call: TRBV9
clone_size: NA
cdr3_nt: TGTGCCAGCAGCGTGCTAGCGGGCAGCACAGATACGCAGTATTTT
cdr3_aa: CASSVLAGSTDTQYF

d_call: NA
j_call: TRBJ2-2
v_call: TRBV10-3
clone_size: few
cdr3_nt: TGTGCCATCAGTGAGTCGGGTTCCAGAGATACCGGGGAGCTGTTTTTT
cdr3_aa: CAISESGSRDTGELFF

d_call: NA
j_call: TRBJ1-2
v_call: TRBV10-3
clone_size: few
cdr3_nt: TGTGCCATCAGCAGGACTTCCGCATACTATGGCTACACCTTC
cdr3_aa: CAISRTSAYYGYTF

d_call: NA
j_call: TRBJ1-5
v_call: TRBV11-2
clone_size: NA
cdr3_nt: TGTGCCAGCAGCTTAGCTCTAACCGGCAATCAGCCCCAGCATTTT
cdr3_aa: CASSLALTGNQPQHF

d_call: TRBD1
j_call: TRBJ2-5
v_call: TRBV2
clone_size: few
cdr3_nt: TGTGCCAGCAGTGAAGGGGGACAGGGAGGTGGAGAGACCCAGTACTTC
cdr3_aa: CASSEGGQGGGETQYF

d_call: TRBD2
j_call: TRBJ2-2
v_call: TRBV30
clone_size: few
cdr3_nt: TGTGCCTCCCCGGTAGCGGGGCTGAACACCGGGGAGCTGTTTTTT
cdr3_aa: CASPVAGLNTGELFF

d_call: NA
j_call: TRBJ1-2
v_call: TRBV27
clone_size: many
cdr3_nt: TGTGCCAGCAGTTTAGCCAACACTGAGGGAGCGGATGGCTACACCTTC
cdr3_aa: CASSLANTEGADGYTF

d_call: TRBD1
j_call: TRBJ2-7
v_call: TRBV7-2
clone_size: few
cdr3_nt: TGTGCCAGCAGCTTAAGGTGGGGACAGGGGTTCCACGAGCAGTACTTC
cdr3_aa: CASSLRWGQGFHEQYF

d_call: TRBD1
j_call: TRBJ2-5
v_call: TRBV19
clone_size: few
cdr3_nt: TGTGCCAGTAGTATACCGGACAGGGCCCAAGAGACCCAGTACTTC
cdr3_aa: CASSIPDRAQETQYF

d_call: NA
j_call: TRBJ1-1
v_call: TRBV5-1
clone_size: NA
cdr3_nt: TGCGCCAGCAGCTTGGAGGGTTCGAACACTGAAGCTTTCTTT
cdr3_aa: CASSLEGSNTEAFF

d_call: TRBD2
j_call: TRBJ2-1
v_call: TRBV15
clone_size: many
cdr3_nt: TGTGCCACCAGCGTGGGACTAGCGGGACGGTACAATGAGCAGTTCTTC
cdr3_aa: CATSVGLAGRYNEQFF

d_call: NA
j_call: TRBJ1-2
v_call: TRBV10-3
clone_size: few
cdr3_nt: TGTGCCATCAGTGGGCCCCCCCGACAGTGGGCCCACTATGGCTACACCTTC
cdr3_aa: CAISGPPRQWAHYGYTF

d_call: NA
j_call: TRBJ2-7
v_call: TRBV7-2
clone_size: few
cdr3_nt: TGTGCCAGCAGCTTAGGGCAGGCGTACGGCGAGCAGTACTTC
cdr3_aa: CASSLGQAYGEQYF

d_call: NA
j_call: TRBJ2-2
v_call: TRBV4-1
clone_size: few
cdr3_nt: TGCGCCAGCAGCCAAGAAGCGGAGAACACCGGGGAGCTGTTTTTT
cdr3_aa: CASSQEAENTGELFF

d_call: TRBD1
j_call: TRBJ1-2
v_call: TRBV7-9
clone_size: NA
cdr3_nt: TGTGCCAGCAGCCCGGAGGGGGCGATAGGCTACACCTTC
cdr3_aa: CASSPEGAIGYTF

d_call: TRBD1
j_call: TRBJ2-1
v_call: TRBV15
clone_size: few
cdr3_nt: TGTGCCACCAGCAGAGCCGGGACAGGGGGGTACAATGAGCAGTTCTTC
cdr3_aa: CATSRAGTGGYNEQFF

d_call: NA
j_call: TRBJ2-5
v_call: TRBV30
clone_size: NA
cdr3_nt: TGTGCCTGTCATAGGGACGGACGCCCCCAGGGTTCCCAGTACTTC
cdr3_aa: CACHRDGRPQGSQYF

d_call: NA
j_call: TRBJ2-3
v_call: TRBV6-4
clone_size: few
cdr3_nt: TGTGCCAGCAGTCTTGACGGAGTTAGGTCAGATACGCAGTATTTT
cdr3_aa: CASSLDGVRSDTQYF

d_call: NA
j_call: TRBJ2-7
v_call: TRBV11-2
clone_size: few
cdr3_nt: TGTGCCAGCAGGCAACCCGGGAGATCCTACGAGCAGTACTTC
cdr3_aa: CASRQPGRSYEQYF

d_call: NA
j_call: TRBJ2-1
v_call: TRBV7-9
clone_size: few
cdr3_nt: TGTGCCAGCAGCCCGGGTTCTGCTCATGAGCAGTTCTTC
cdr3_aa: CASSPGSAHEQFF

d_call: TRBD2
j_call: TRBJ2-4
v_call: TRBV6-5
clone_size: many
cdr3_nt: TGTGCCAGCAGTTACTCAAGCGGGGAAAACATTCAGTACTTC
cdr3_aa: CASSYSSGENIQYF

d_call: NA
j_call: TRBJ1-1
v_call: TRBV4-2
clone_size: NA
cdr3_nt: TGTGCCAGCAGCCAAGAATCGGACTCCTTTAACACTGAAGCTTTCTTT
cdr3_aa: CASSQESDSFNTEAFF

d_call: TRBD1
j_call: TRBJ1-2
v_call: TRBV4-3
clone_size: NA
cdr3_nt: TGCGCCAGCAGCCAAGGGGACAGTAACTATGGCTACACCTTC
cdr3_aa: CASSQGDSNYGYTF

d_call: NA
j_call: TRBJ2-3
v_call: TRBV29-1
clone_size: few
cdr3_nt: TGCAGCGTTGATACCAGCACAGATACGCAGTATTTT
cdr3_aa: CSVDTSTDTQYF

d_call: NA
j_call: TRBJ2-7
v_call: TRBV7-9
clone_size: NA
cdr3_nt: TGTGCCAGCAGCTTATTTGCTGGCTCCTACGAGCAGTACTTC
cdr3_aa: CASSLFAGSYEQYF

d_call: NA
j_call: TRBJ2-7
v_call: TRBV7-3
clone_size: NA
cdr3_nt: TGTGCCAGCAGCTTCGTCCCGTCCGGCGAGCAGTACTTC
cdr3_aa: CASSFVPSGEQYF

d_call: NA
j_call: TRBJ2-5
v_call: TRBV5-4
clone_size: NA
cdr3_nt: TGTGCCAGCAGCTTGAAGCCCCCGTTAAGTCAAGAGACCCAGTACTTC
cdr3_aa: CASSLKPPLSQETQYF

d_call: NA
j_call: TRBJ2-5
v_call: TRBV7-9
clone_size: few
cdr3_nt: TGTGCCAGCAGCCCCCGGCAAGTCCAAGAGACCCAGTACTTC
cdr3_aa: CASSPRQVQETQYF

d_call: NA
j_call: TRBJ2-5
v_call: TRBV28
clone_size: few
cdr3_nt: TGTGCCAGCAGTTTAACCCACGGATCGCAAGAGACCCAGTACTTC
cdr3_aa: CASSLTHGSQETQYF

d_call: TRBD1
j_call: TRBJ2-3
v_call: TRBV7-2
clone_size: NA
cdr3_nt: TGTGCCAGCAGCGACAGAGGGACAGGGTATGCAGATACGCAGTATTTT
cdr3_aa: CASSDRGTGYADTQYF

d_call: NA
j_call: TRBJ2-5
v_call: TRBV5-1
clone_size: NA
cdr3_nt: TGCGCCAGCACTGGCCAGCCAGGCCAAGAGACCCAGTACTTC
cdr3_aa: CASTGQPGQETQYF

d_call: TRBD1
j_call: TRBJ1-5
v_call: TRBV2
clone_size: few
cdr3_nt: TGTGCCAGCAGTCGGGACAGGATTGATGGCAATCAGCCCCAGCATTTT
cdr3_aa: CASSRDRIDGNQPQHF

d_call: NA
j_call: TRBJ1-1
v_call: TRBV7-9
clone_size: many
cdr3_nt: TGTGCCAGCAGCTTTGGGAACACTGAAGCTTTCTTT
cdr3_aa: CASSFGNTEAFF

d_call: TRBD1
j_call: TRBJ2-5
v_call: TRBV29-1
clone_size: few
cdr3_nt: TGCAGCGCCTTGGACAGGTACCAAGAGACCCAGTACTTC
cdr3_aa: CSALDRYQETQYF

d_call: NA
j_call: TRBJ1-5
v_call: TRBV6-6
clone_size: few
cdr3_nt: TGTGCCAGCAGTTACCGCGACGGGGGGCCCCAGCATTTT
cdr3_aa: CASSYRDGGPQHF

d_call: NA
j_call: TRBJ2-7
v_call: TRBV30
clone_size: NA
cdr3_nt: TGTGCCTGGAGCCCCAGGGTGGACGAGCAGTACTTC
cdr3_aa: CAWSPRVDEQYF